The entry that follows covers one T cell receptor beta chain sequence. Antigen: not known. This sample was taken from a study of OX40 agonist ivuxolimab in advanced cancers. Study as a whole: Patients were dosed intravenously with ivuxolimab at 0.01 to 10 mg/kg every 2 weeks. A partial response was reached by three patients: one with hepatocellular carcinoma and two with cutaneous melanoma. A mean age of around 63 years, range about 23 to 80, was recorded, and 70% to 85% were male.

Study observations and caveats: At doses 0.1 to 3.0 mg/kg, CD4+ and CD8+ clones expanded.

Measured with immunoSEQ multiplex PCR; TCRdb has only the in-frame clones, and not every one. The table includes approximately 27,000 clones, roughly three quarters detected once. CDR1 ENHRY and CDR2 SYGVKD come from the germline V gene. The CDR3 runs to 13 residues. After removal of 6 bases from V and 4 bases from J, the junction contained 3 bases not matched to a gene. The chain recombines TRBV10-3 with TRBJ1-1, with 9 bases that match TRBD1. This clonotype originated in an adult with an advanced solid tumor such as melanoma, head and neck, liver or kidney cancer. The specimen comprised CD4+ or CD8+ T cells sorted from blood, sampled in a trial of the OX40 agonist ivuxolimab. CDR3 sequence: CAIRTGGGTEAFF. CDR3 sequence (DNA): TGTGCCATCAGGACAGGGGGAGGCACTGAAGCTTTCTTT.